This passage covers 8 T cell receptor beta chains from one sample sequenced in a study of radiotherapy plus CTLA-4 blockade in lung cancer. Repertoires were generated with immunoSEQ multiplex PCR, while TCRdb's copy carries only in-frame clones and drops some. The sample has around 78,000 clones; under 80% are singletons. Sequenced material: peripheral blood, taken from a patient treated with radiotherapy plus ipilimumab. These TCRs come from a human donor with non-small cell lung cancer who had a partial response to radiotherapy plus ipilimumab. Some clones in this sample may be carry-over from other donors' samples.

This clone is a singleton in its sample. The chain employs TRBV28 and TRBJ2-5; 8 positions agree with TRBD2. CDR1 is MDHEN, CDR2 SYDVKM, per germline. The CDR3 loop spans 14 amino acids. Germline trimming cut 5 bases from V and 4 bases from J; bases unmatched to any gene: 6. The CDR3 is CASSAAGEVETQYF. CDR3 DNA: TGTGCCAGCAGTGCAGCGGGGGAGGTAGAGACCCAGTACTTC.

This sequence joins TRBV29-1 and TRBJ2-2; 9 bases match TRBD1. The ends lost 6 bases at V and 6 bases at J; junction bases unmatched: 2. The CDR3 spans 12 residues. Germline assignment: CDR1 SQVTM and CDR2 ANQGSEA. The CDR3 coding sequence is TGCAGCGTGGACAGGGGATCCGGGGAGCTGTTTTTT. The encoded protein is CSVDRGSGELFF.

The chain joins TRBV6-1 to TRBJ1-3; D possibly corresponds to TRBD1 (5 bases). The germline CDR1 and CDR2 sequences are MNHNS and SASEGT. This CDR3 contains 14 residues. V was shortened by 3 bases and J by 7 bases, with 13 bases between the two germline ends. The CDR3 here is CASSEAGTWNTIYF. CDR3 coding DNA: TGTGCCAGCAGTGAGGCGGGGACGTGGAACACCATATATTTT.

The rearrangement joins TRBV27 to TRBJ2-2; TRBD2 agrees at 8 bases. The CDR3 consists of 16 residues. The V and J ends lost 0 bases and 1 base, in that order; junction bases with no gene match: 1. Germline CDR1 and CDR2: MNHEY and SMNVEV (reference sequence). The DNA of the CDR3 is TGTGCCAGCAGTTTATCCGGGAGGGGGAACACCGGGGAGCTGTTTTTT. Protein sequence: CASSLSGRGNTGELFF.

The CDR3 sequence: CASSLLEGATNEKLFF. As DNA, the CDR3 is TGTGCCAGCTCCCTCCTCGAGGGGGCAACTAATGAAAAACTGTTTTTT. The chain carries TRBV18 and TRBJ1-4; tentatively, D is TRBD1 (6 bases). The germline gives CDR1 KGHSH, CDR2 LQKENI. V dropped 6 bases and J dropped 0 bases, with 14 bases sitting between them. The CDR3 length is 16 residues.

The V call is TRBV23-1, the J call TRBJ2-3; TRBD1 is a possible D gene (5 bases). TRBV23-1 is an open reading frame whose function is uncertain. This CDR3 contains 15 residues. V was shortened by 3 bases and J by 0 bases, with 10 bases between the two germline ends. CDR3 sequence (DNA): TGCGCCAGCAGTCACCAGGGATCAAGCACAGATACGCAGTATTTT. Translated, it gives CASSHQGSSTDTQYF.

The chain has TRBV10-3 and TRBJ2-3; no reliable D call. The CDR3 spans 14 residues. Trimming cost V 5 bases and J 2 bases, with 11 bases left between them. CDR1 ENHRY and CDR2 SYGVKD come from the germline V gene. The CDR3 DNA is TGTGCCATCAGTCTCCAACAGACCACAGATACGCAGTATTTT. Protein product: CAISLQQTTDTQYF.

This clone came up once. The chain joins TRBV7-6 to TRBJ2-3; D is possibly TRBD1 (6 bases). V dropped 4 bases and J dropped 2 bases, with 19 bases sitting between them. CDR3 size: 17 residues. Germline CDR1 reads SGHVS; CDR2 reads FNYEAQ. The CDR3 DNA follows: TGTGCCAGCAGCTCGCCTCAATTACAGGGAGTCACAGATACGCAGTATTTT. Its protein product is CASSSPQLQGVTDTQYF.